The entry that follows covers one T cell receptor beta chain sequence. What it binds is unknown. The sample is drawn from a study of T cell responses to AZD1222 COVID-19 vaccine. V was shortened by 0 bases and J by 0 bases, with 7 bases between the two germline ends. Germline loops: CDR1 SGHDT, CDR2 YYEEEE. This CDR3 is 15 amino acids long. Broader study findings: CD4 TCRs associated with vaccination spanned spike, dominating at 160-218 and 743-854. Most donors were white British and more were female, and clonal diversity was possibly underestimated. Once two AZD1222 doses were given, Spike-specific TCR breadth and depth went up.

The data were produced by immunoSEQ multiplex PCR, yet TCRdb's version contains in-frame clones alone and is incomplete. The profile shows roughly 130,000 clones, around nine tenths of them singletons. The chain has TRBV5-6 and TRBJ1-5; D remains unclear. This clonotype was obtained from an adult in good health. Sequences were derived from peripheral blood, sampled on day 0 of AZD1222 vaccination. CDR3 in amino acids: CASSLAAYSNQPQHF. Here the CDR3 DNA reads TGTGCCAGCAGCTTGGCTGCGTATAGCAATCAGCCCCAGCATTTT.